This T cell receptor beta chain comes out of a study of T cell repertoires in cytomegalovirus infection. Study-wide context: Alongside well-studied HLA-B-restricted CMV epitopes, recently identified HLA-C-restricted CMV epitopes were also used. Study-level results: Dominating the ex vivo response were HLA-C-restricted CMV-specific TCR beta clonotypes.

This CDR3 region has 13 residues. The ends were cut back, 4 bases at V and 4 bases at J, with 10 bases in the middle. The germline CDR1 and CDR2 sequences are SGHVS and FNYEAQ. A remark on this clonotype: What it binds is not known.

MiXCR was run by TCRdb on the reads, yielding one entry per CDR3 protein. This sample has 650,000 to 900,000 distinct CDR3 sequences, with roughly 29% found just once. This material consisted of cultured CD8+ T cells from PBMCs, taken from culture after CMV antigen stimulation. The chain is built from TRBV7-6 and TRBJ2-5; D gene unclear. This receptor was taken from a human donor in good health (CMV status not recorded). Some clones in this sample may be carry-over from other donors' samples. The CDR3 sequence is CASSSGLRETQYF. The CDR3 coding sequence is TGTGCCAGCAGCTCAGGTTTGCGAGAGACCCAGTACTTC.